This paragraph reports one T cell receptor (beta chain). The V end was cut by 3 bases, the J end by 1 base, with 9 bases between. Germline CDR1 and CDR2: MNHEY and SMNVEV (reference sequence). The CDR3 runs to 14 residues. The sample comes from a study of T cells in Graves' hyperthyroidism and ophthalmopathy. PBMCs were obtained from roughly 10 ml fresh peripheral blood. Authors of the study amplified TCR beta CDR3 regions from RNA transcripts. A first-round RT-PCR of the TCR CDR3 used the HTBI primer set. From the multiplex PCR reads, TCRdb called clonotypes with MiXCR, one entry per CDR3 protein. The sample contains about 480,000 distinct CDR3 sequences, 13% to 15% of which appear only once.

The TCR sequence derives from a woman aged 18-35 years with Graves' hyperthyroidism. The sequencing sample was made of blood. This rearrangement joins TRBV27 to TRBJ1-1; maybe TRBD1 (5 bases). Here the CDR3 reads CASSFHQGNTEAFF. In DNA form, the CDR3 reads TGTGCCAGCAGTTTCCATCAGGGGAACACTGAAGCTTTCTTT.